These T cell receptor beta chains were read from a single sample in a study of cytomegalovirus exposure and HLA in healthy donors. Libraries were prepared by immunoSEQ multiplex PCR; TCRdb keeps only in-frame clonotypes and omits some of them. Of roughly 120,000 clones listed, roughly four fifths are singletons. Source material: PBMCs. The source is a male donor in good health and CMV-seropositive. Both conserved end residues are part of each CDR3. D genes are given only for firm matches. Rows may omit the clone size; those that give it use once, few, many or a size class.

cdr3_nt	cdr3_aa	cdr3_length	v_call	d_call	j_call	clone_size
TGTGCCTGGACGGGGGTCCGGGGGGAGGAAGCTTTCTTT	CAWTGVRGEEAFF	13	TRBV30	.	TRBJ1-1	.
TGTGCCAGCAGCTTATTGTCAGGACAGGGTACTGAGACCCAGTACTTC	CASSLLSGQGTETQYF	16	TRBV7-6	TRBD1	TRBJ2-5	few
TGCGCCAGCAGCTTAGGGACTAGCGGAGGATACGAGCAGTACTTC	CASSLGTSGGYEQYF	15	TRBV5-1	TRBD2	TRBJ2-7	.
TGTGCCAGCAGTCCAGGAAGGAACACTGAAGCTTTCTTT	CASSPGRNTEAFF	13	TRBV27	.	TRBJ1-1	once
TGTGCCAGCAGTGTGTTAGAGATTCGCGAGCAGTACTTC	CASSVLEIREQYF	13	TRBV2	.	TRBJ2-7	.
TGCGCCAGCAGCCAAGGACTAGCGGGACTCACAGATACGCAGTATTTT	CASSQGLAGLTDTQYF	16	TRBV4-3	TRBD2	TRBJ2-3	.
TGTGCCAGCTCACCATCCGGGAGAAATAATTCACCCCTCCACTTT	CASSPSGRNNSPLHF	15	TRBV18	.	TRBJ1-6	.
TGTGCCAGCTCACCCCCCAGCGGGAGTATGGATGAGCAGTTCTTC	CASSPPSGSMDEQFF	15	TRBV18	TRBD2	TRBJ2-1	.
TGTGCCAGTAGTCTCTTCTCTGATCAGCCCCAGCATTTT	CASSLFSDQPQHF	13	TRBV19	.	TRBJ1-5	.
TGTGCCAGCAGCGTAGGAGCAGGATCCTACGAGCAGTACTTC	CASSVGAGSYEQYF	14	TRBV9	.	TRBJ2-7	.
TGCAGCGTTGGTATCGGGATCGGACTGACCACCACAGATACGCAGTATTTT	CSVGIGIGLTTTDTQYF	17	TRBV29-1	.	TRBJ2-3	few
TGTGCCAGCAGTTCCTCCGGGACTAGCGGTCTGACCGGCGAGCAGTACTTC	CASSSSGTSGLTGEQYF	17	TRBV27	TRBD2	TRBJ2-7	.
TGTGCCAGCAGCCAGGGGGACGGACCTGACATACTAGCGGTTTCCTACGAGCAGTACTTC	CASSQGDGPDILAVSYEQYF	20	TRBV14	TRBD2	TRBJ2-7	.
TGTGCCAGCAGTTTATGGGGCACGCTCAAGACTAGTTCCTACGAGCAGTACTTC	CASSLWGTLKTSSYEQYF	18	TRBV28	.	TRBJ2-7	.
TGTGCCAGCAGCCCCCATTTGGCGATAGCGGGGTCAGGTGAGCAGTTCTTC	CASSPHLAIAGSGEQFF	17	TRBV9	TRBD2	TRBJ2-1	.
TGCGCCAGCTCTAGCGGGGGCTACGAGCAGTACTTC	CASSSGGYEQYF	12	TRBV23-1	TRBD2	TRBJ2-7	.
TGTGCCAGCAGCGTGGACAGGGCGAACACCGGGGAGCTGTTTTTT	CASSVDRANTGELFF	15	TRBV7-8	TRBD1	TRBJ2-2	.
TGTGCCAGCAGCATAACAGGTTCGGGTGGCTACACCTTC	CASSITGSGGYTF	13	TRBV7-3	.	TRBJ1-2	.
TGTGCCAGCAGCGGCCCCCAGCTAGCGGGAAAAGACGAGCAGTACTTC	CASSGPQLAGKDEQYF	16	TRBV9	TRBD2	TRBJ2-7	.
TGCGCCAGCAGCCGGACAGACGGCGGAGCTAACTATGGCTACACCTTC	CASSRTDGGANYGYTF	16	TRBV4-3	.	TRBJ1-2	once
TGCAGTGCGTCGGCGAGCGACGAGCAGTACTTC	CSASASDEQYF	11	TRBV20-1	.	TRBJ2-7	.
TGTGCCAGCAGCCCATCGGCGACCCTCGGCGGAGGCACCATATATTTT	CASSPSATLGGGTIYF	16	TRBV5-4	.	TRBJ1-3	.
TGTGCCAGCAGCGTAGGTGGGCCTACCTACAATGAGCAGTTCTTC	CASSVGGPTYNEQFF	15	TRBV7-2	.	TRBJ2-1	.
TGTGCCAGCAGTCGCAGCGGCTTCTACGAGCAGTACTTC	CASSRSGFYEQYF	13	TRBV28	.	TRBJ2-7	few
TGTGCCAGCAGCTTAGCCCACATCGGGTCCGGCTACACCTTC	CASSLAHIGSGYTF	14	TRBV11-2	.	TRBJ1-2	.
TGCGCCAGCAGCCAGACAGGAATCGAGCAGTACTTC	CASSQTGIEQYF	12	TRBV5-1	.	TRBJ2-7	.
TGTGCCAGCAGTGCGAGGACAGGCCAGCAGACCCAGTACTTC	CASSARTGQQTQYF	14	TRBV25-1	TRBD1	TRBJ2-5	.
TGTGCCAGTAGTATGGCAGGGGCTGGGCCCCAGCATTTT	CASSMAGAGPQHF	13	TRBV19	.	TRBJ1-5	.
TGTGCCAGCAACACAATCCCCTGGGGTGACTACCAGCAGTACTTC	CASNTIPWGDYQQYF	15	TRBV6-6	.	TRBJ2-7	few
TGTGCCAGCAGCCATCCGGGGACTAGCGGGAGGAGCTCCTACGAGCAGTACTTC	CASSHPGTSGRSSYEQYF	18	TRBV11-2	TRBD2	TRBJ2-7	.
TGTGCCAGTAGTATCCAGCGGGAGGGGTATGAGCAGTTCTTC	CASSIQREGYEQFF	14	TRBV19	TRBD2	TRBJ2-1	.
TGTGCCAGCAGCTTAGTTGGCGGGGGCTACTACAATGAGCAGTTCTTC	CASSLVGGGYYNEQFF	16	TRBV7-8	.	TRBJ2-1	once
TGTGCCAGCAGTTTTAGGGGAGGGAATCAGCCCCAGCATTTT	CASSFRGGNQPQHF	14	TRBV27	.	TRBJ1-5	once
TGTGCCACGTTAGACAGACTCGCGTACCAAGAGACCCAGTACTTC	CATLDRLAYQETQYF	15	TRBV10-3	.	TRBJ2-5	.
TGCGCCAGCAGCTCGCGACCGACAGGGGAACAAGAGACCCAGTACTTC	CASSSRPTGEQETQYF	16	TRBV5-1	TRBD1	TRBJ2-5	.
TGTGCCAGCAGTTTATATCTTGGACAGGGATCAACTAACTATGGCTACACCTTC	CASSLYLGQGSTNYGYTF	18	TRBV28	TRBD1	TRBJ1-2	.
TGTGCCACCAGCAGATTCCCTCGTCGTGAAGCTTTCTTT	CATSRFPRREAFF	13	TRBV15	.	TRBJ1-1	once
TGTGCCAGCAGCCCCCTCCAGGGACAGGCGCAGGGGCAGTACTTC	CASSPLQGQAQGQYF	15	TRBV11-2	TRBD1	TRBJ2-7	.
TGTGCCAGCAGTCCCGGACTAGCGGGGCGGGGCATTCAGTACTTC	CASSPGLAGRGIQYF	15	TRBV6-6	TRBD2	TRBJ2-4	.
TGTGCCAGCAGCCCCCACCGAGCGGGAGCTGTAAACGAGCAGTACTTC	CASSPHRAGAVNEQYF	16	TRBV7-8	TRBD2	TRBJ2-7	.
TGTGCCAGCAGTTACTCCCATTCCTACGAGCAGTACTTC	CASSYSHSYEQYF	13	TRBV6-5	.	TRBJ2-7	.